This is a list of T cell receptor beta chains from one sample in a study of OX40 agonist ivuxolimab in advanced cancers. TCRdb's copy holds only in-frame clones and misses some; the assay was immunoSEQ multiplex PCR. Of 65,000 to 95,000 clones listed, more than 85% are singletons. Sequences were derived from CD4+ or CD8+ T cells sorted from blood, sampled in a trial of the OX40 agonist ivuxolimab. The receptors originated from an adult with an advanced solid tumor such as melanoma, head and neck, liver or kidney cancer. Both conserved end residues are part of each CDR3. D genes are given only for firm matches. The size entry is marked missing in some rows and otherwise reads once, few, many or a size class.

j_call: TRBJ2-7; clone_size: .; v_call: TRBV19; d_call: TRBD2; cdr3_nt: TGTGCCAGTAGTATAGTTAGCGGGGCGACCTACGAGCAGTACTTC; cdr3_aa: CASSIVSGATYEQYF
j_call: TRBJ1-1; clone_size: .; v_call: TRBV6-5; d_call: .; cdr3_nt: TGTGCCAGCAGTTCCTCGGGCACTGAAGCTTTCTTT; cdr3_aa: CASSSSGTEAFF
j_call: TRBJ2-3; clone_size: .; v_call: TRBV7-3; d_call: .; cdr3_nt: TGTGCCAGCAGCTCCAGCACAGATACGCAGTATTTT; cdr3_aa: CASSSSTDTQYF
j_call: TRBJ2-5; clone_size: .; v_call: TRBV7-9; d_call: .; cdr3_nt: TGTGCCAGCAGCGCTGAAACAGGGAAGCAGTACTTC; cdr3_aa: CASSAETGKQYF
j_call: TRBJ2-7; clone_size: few; v_call: TRBV7-3; d_call: .; cdr3_nt: TGTGCCAGCAGCTTCCAACCGGGAGACGCCTACGAGCAGTACTTC; cdr3_aa: CASSFQPGDAYEQYF
j_call: TRBJ1-2; clone_size: .; v_call: TRBV4-1; d_call: .; cdr3_nt: TGCGCCAGCAGCCAAGATTGGGCGGGGCCTACTGGTGGCTACACCTTC; cdr3_aa: CASSQDWAGPTGGYTF
j_call: TRBJ2-7; clone_size: .; v_call: TRBV2; d_call: .; cdr3_nt: TGTGCCAGCAGTTGGGATGTTCGTGGCGAGCAGTACTTC; cdr3_aa: CASSWDVRGEQYF
j_call: TRBJ1-4; clone_size: .; v_call: TRBV6-1; d_call: .; cdr3_nt: TGTGCCAGCAGTGAGGGGCTGGGGTCTAATGAAAAACTGTTTTTT; cdr3_aa: CASSEGLGSNEKLFF
j_call: TRBJ2-7; clone_size: .; v_call: TRBV2; d_call: TRBD1; cdr3_nt: TGTGCCAGCAGTGAAGTACAGGGGTACGAGCAGTACTTC; cdr3_aa: CASSEVQGYEQYF
j_call: TRBJ2-1; clone_size: once; v_call: TRBV5-1; d_call: .; cdr3_nt: TGCGCCAGCAGCCAGAAGGGTGCTGAGCAGTTCTTC; cdr3_aa: CASSQKGAEQFF
j_call: TRBJ2-1; clone_size: .; v_call: TRBV7-3; d_call: TRBD2; cdr3_nt: TGTGCCAGCAGGAAGGGAGCGGGAGGTAACAATGAGCAGTTCTTC; cdr3_aa: CASRKGAGGNNEQFF
j_call: TRBJ2-2; clone_size: .; v_call: TRBV19; d_call: .; cdr3_nt: TGTGCCAGTAGTAACACGCCCGACACCGGGGAGCTGTTTTTT; cdr3_aa: CASSNTPDTGELFF
j_call: TRBJ1-1; clone_size: .; v_call: TRBV9; d_call: .; cdr3_nt: TGTGCCAGCAGCGTAGACAGCCGAGGGACTGAAGCTTTCTTT; cdr3_aa: CASSVDSRGTEAFF
j_call: TRBJ2-7; clone_size: .; v_call: TRBV30; d_call: TRBD2; cdr3_nt: TGTGCCTGGGCCGTCGGGGGGGGGAGGCAGTACTTC; cdr3_aa: CAWAVGGGRQYF
j_call: TRBJ2-7; clone_size: .; v_call: TRBV6-6; d_call: .; cdr3_nt: TGTGCCAGCAGTTACTCGGGAGACAGAGACGAGCAGTACTTC; cdr3_aa: CASSYSGDRDEQYF
j_call: TRBJ2-5; clone_size: .; v_call: TRBV7-6; d_call: .; cdr3_nt: TGTGCCAGCAGCTTAGCAGGGGCAAAAGAGACCCAGTACTTC; cdr3_aa: CASSLAGAKETQYF
j_call: TRBJ2-6; clone_size: .; v_call: TRBV7-3; d_call: .; cdr3_nt: TGTGCCAGCAGCTACGGACAGAAAAGCTCTGGGGCCAACGTCCTGACTTTC; cdr3_aa: CASSYGQKSSGANVLTF
j_call: TRBJ1-4; clone_size: .; v_call: TRBV28; d_call: .; cdr3_nt: TGTGCCACGCGGCCACCCCCCGGGTCTAATGAAAAACTGTTTTTT; cdr3_aa: CATRPPPGSNEKLFF
j_call: TRBJ2-5; clone_size: .; v_call: TRBV30; d_call: TRBD1; cdr3_nt: TGTGCCTGGAGTCGACAGGGTCAAACCCAGTACTTC; cdr3_aa: CAWSRQGQTQYF
j_call: TRBJ2-5; clone_size: .; v_call: TRBV10-1; d_call: TRBD1; cdr3_nt: TGCGCCAGCAGCCGGACAGGGGAAGGAGAGACCCAGTACTTC; cdr3_aa: CASSRTGEGETQYF
j_call: TRBJ2-7; clone_size: .; v_call: TRBV5-1; d_call: TRBD1; cdr3_nt: TGCGCCAGCAGCGCGTCGGGGACAGGGTTTAGCGAGCAGTACTTC; cdr3_aa: CASSASGTGFSEQYF
j_call: TRBJ2-1; clone_size: .; v_call: TRBV5-1; d_call: .; cdr3_nt: TGCGCCAGCAGCTTGGCGCCGGATGTTCTGGGCCATGAGCAGTTCTTC; cdr3_aa: CASSLAPDVLGHEQFF
j_call: TRBJ1-1; clone_size: .; v_call: TRBV6-6; d_call: .; cdr3_nt: TGTGCCAGCAGTTACGTTGTGGCTGTAAACACTGAAGCTTTCTTT; cdr3_aa: CASSYVVAVNTEAFF
j_call: TRBJ2-6; clone_size: .; v_call: TRBV30; d_call: TRBD1; cdr3_nt: TGTGCCTGGAGCGGTGACAGGGGGTTCTCTGGGGCCAACGTCCTGACTTTC; cdr3_aa: CAWSGDRGFSGANVLTF
j_call: TRBJ2-7; clone_size: .; v_call: TRBV5-1; d_call: .; cdr3_nt: TGCGCCAGCAGCTTGGTGGCAAACGAGCAGTACTTC; cdr3_aa: CASSLVANEQYF
j_call: TRBJ2-5; clone_size: .; v_call: TRBV28; d_call: TRBD2; cdr3_nt: TGTGCCAGCACTAGGGGTGGCGGGAGATTCCAAGAGACCCAGTACTTC; cdr3_aa: CASTRGGGRFQETQYF
j_call: TRBJ2-7; clone_size: .; v_call: TRBV6-1; d_call: TRBD1; cdr3_nt: TGTGCCAGCAGTGAAGGGAACAGGGGGCTATACGAGCAGTACTTC; cdr3_aa: CASSEGNRGLYEQYF
j_call: TRBJ1-5; clone_size: .; v_call: TRBV5-4; d_call: .; cdr3_nt: TGTGCCAGCAGCTCAGGGACACTCCCCAATCAGCCCCAGCATTTT; cdr3_aa: CASSSGTLPNQPQHF
j_call: TRBJ1-3; clone_size: .; v_call: TRBV28; d_call: .; cdr3_nt: TGTGCCAGCGTGGCTGCTGGAAACACCATATATTTT; cdr3_aa: CASVAAGNTIYF
j_call: TRBJ1-3; clone_size: .; v_call: TRBV28; d_call: .; cdr3_nt: TGTGCCAGCAGTTTTGGTGAAAGGGGGTACTCTGGAAACACCATATATTTT; cdr3_aa: CASSFGERGYSGNTIYF
j_call: TRBJ2-7; clone_size: .; v_call: TRBV28; d_call: .; cdr3_nt: TGTGCCAGCAGTTTGGAGAGACCCTACGAGCAGTACTTC; cdr3_aa: CASSLERPYEQYF
j_call: TRBJ2-5; clone_size: .; v_call: TRBV19; d_call: .; cdr3_nt: TGTGCCAGTAGTATCGGGGGACAGAAACGCCAAGAGACCCAGTACTTC; cdr3_aa: CASSIGGQKRQETQYF
j_call: TRBJ1-4; clone_size: .; v_call: TRBV5-6; d_call: .; cdr3_nt: TGTGCCAGCAGCCACCTTGGGACGGCGAATGAAAAACTGTTTTTT; cdr3_aa: CASSHLGTANEKLFF
j_call: TRBJ1-1; clone_size: .; v_call: TRBV4-1; d_call: .; cdr3_nt: TGCGCCAGCAGCCAAGAACAGTTGAACACTGAAGCTTTCTTT; cdr3_aa: CASSQEQLNTEAFF
j_call: TRBJ2-4; clone_size: .; v_call: TRBV5-1; d_call: TRBD1; cdr3_nt: TGCGCCAGCAGCTTGGCCGGGACAGGGGGCCGACGGAACATTCAGTACTTC; cdr3_aa: CASSLAGTGGRRNIQYF
j_call: TRBJ1-2; clone_size: few; v_call: TRBV5-5; d_call: .; cdr3_nt: TGTGCCAGCAGCTTGGGACAGCTCTATGGCTACACCTTC; cdr3_aa: CASSLGQLYGYTF
j_call: TRBJ2-1; clone_size: .; v_call: TRBV5-1; d_call: .; cdr3_nt: TGCGCCAGCAGCCGGGATGGCGGCAATGAGCAGTTCTTC; cdr3_aa: CASSRDGGNEQFF
j_call: TRBJ1-1; clone_size: .; v_call: TRBV20-1; d_call: .; cdr3_nt: TGCAGTGCTAGGTATTTTGAAGCTTTCTTT; cdr3_aa: CSARYFEAFF
j_call: TRBJ2-1; clone_size: .; v_call: TRBV19; d_call: .; cdr3_nt: TGTGCCAGTAGCTACGGGGGAGGACCGTTCTTC; cdr3_aa: CASSYGGGPFF
j_call: TRBJ2-3; clone_size: .; v_call: TRBV11-2; d_call: TRBD1; cdr3_nt: TGTGCCAGCAGCTTAGTGGGACAGGGGGCGCTTAGCACAGATACGCAGTATTTT; cdr3_aa: CASSLVGQGALSTDTQYF
j_call: TRBJ2-7; clone_size: once; v_call: TRBV9; d_call: TRBD1; cdr3_nt: TGTGCCAGCAGCCGGACAGGGATGAACGAGCAGTACTTC; cdr3_aa: CASSRTGMNEQYF
j_call: TRBJ2-5; clone_size: few; v_call: TRBV6-1; d_call: TRBD1; cdr3_nt: TGTGCCAGCAGTGAATTCAACAGGGGGGAGACCCAGTACTTC; cdr3_aa: CASSEFNRGETQYF
j_call: TRBJ1-6; clone_size: .; v_call: TRBV4-1; d_call: .; cdr3_nt: TGCGCCAGCAGCCAAGACTCCGGGGGTGTATTGTATTCACCCCTCCACTTT; cdr3_aa: CASSQDSGGVLYSPLHF
j_call: TRBJ1-1; clone_size: .; v_call: TRBV5-1; d_call: .; cdr3_nt: TGCGCCAGCAGCTTTGTAGGGGCCTCGGAAGCTTTCTTT; cdr3_aa: CASSFVGASEAFF
j_call: TRBJ2-5; clone_size: .; v_call: TRBV11-2; d_call: TRBD1; cdr3_nt: TGTGCCAGCAGCCCAGGGACAGGGCTTGGGACCCAGTACTTC; cdr3_aa: CASSPGTGLGTQYF
j_call: TRBJ2-2; clone_size: .; v_call: TRBV18; d_call: TRBD2; cdr3_nt: TGTGCCAGCTCACCCACAGCGGGAGGCTGGGAGCTGTTTTTT; cdr3_aa: CASSPTAGGWELFF
j_call: TRBJ2-1; clone_size: .; v_call: TRBV5-4; d_call: TRBD2; cdr3_nt: TGTGCCAGCACCTTCGGGGGGGGGAGAGATGAGCAGTTCTTC; cdr3_aa: CASTFGGGRDEQFF
j_call: TRBJ1-3; clone_size: .; v_call: TRBV10-3; d_call: TRBD1; cdr3_nt: TGTGCCATCAGTGCCCGGGACAGGGGGTTCGGAAACACCATATATTTT; cdr3_aa: CAISARDRGFGNTIYF
j_call: TRBJ1-1; clone_size: .; v_call: TRBV6-5; d_call: TRBD1; cdr3_nt: TGTGCCAGCAGTTTGGGACAGGTCCGAACTGAAGCTTTCTTT; cdr3_aa: CASSLGQVRTEAFF
j_call: TRBJ1-1; clone_size: .; v_call: TRBV12-5; d_call: .; cdr3_nt: TGTGCTAGTGGTTTCCTTCCTACACAGGCAAGACCGAACACTGAAGCTTTCTTT; cdr3_aa: CASGFLPTQARPNTEAFF
j_call: TRBJ1-1; clone_size: .; v_call: TRBV10-2; d_call: TRBD1; cdr3_nt: TGCGCCAGCACCGCGACAGGGGGAGGGGGTGAAGCTTTCTTT; cdr3_aa: CASTATGGGGEAFF
j_call: TRBJ2-1; clone_size: .; v_call: TRBV6-6; d_call: .; cdr3_nt: TGTGCCAGCAGTTACCACAGGGATGAGCAGTTCTTC; cdr3_aa: CASSYHRDEQFF
j_call: TRBJ1-2; clone_size: .; v_call: TRBV5-1; d_call: TRBD1; cdr3_nt: TGCGCCAGCAGCTTGACAGGGGCGTTGAGCTATGGCTACACCTTC; cdr3_aa: CASSLTGALSYGYTF